This T cell receptor (beta chain) was found in a study of T cell repertoires in cytomegalovirus infection. TCRdb ran MiXCR on the reads and lists one entry per CDR3 protein. The repertoire holds about 120,000 distinct CDR3 sequences, with 30% as singletons. Per germline, CDR1 SGHNT and CDR2 YYREEE (reference sequence). Trimming stripped 2 bases from V and 8 bases from J, with 5 bases between. CDR3 length: 11 amino acids. Details on this clonotype: Its matching antigen is unknown.

This rearrangement joins TRBV5-4 to TRBJ2-1, with D unresolved. The source material was CD8+ T cells from cultured PBMCs, sampled from culture after CMV antigen stimulation. This receptor was obtained from a human donor in good health (CMV status not recorded). Some clones in this sample may be carry-over from other donors' samples. The CDR3 coding sequence is TGTGCCAGCAGCTTCCGGGATGAGCAGTTCTTC. Its translation is CASSFRDEQFF.